The rows below give T cell receptor beta chains drawn from one sample of a study of blood T cell repertoires in COVID-19. The assay was immunoSEQ multiplex PCR, and TCRdb's table has in-frame clones only and misses some. The sample lists roughly 130,000 clones, over 70% occurring once. Sequencing input: peripheral blood. These receptors all come from a man aged 60-69 years with active or convalescent COVID-19. CDR3s include the opening cysteine and the closing phenylalanine or tryptophan. The D gene is left open where the match is weak. Clone sizes are given selectively: once, few, many, or a class where the clone is expanded.

d_gene | j_gene | v_gene | abundance | CDR3nt | CDR3aa
TRBD1 | TRBJ2-2 | TRBV7-8 | NA | TGTGCCAGCAGCTTAGTGGGACAGATCAACACCGGGGAGCTGTTTTTT | CASSLVGQINTGELFF
TRBD2 | TRBJ2-1 | TRBV7-9 | NA | TGTGCCAGCAGCCTAGGGGGAGCGGGAGGGTACAATGAGCAGTTCTTC | CASSLGGAGGYNEQFF
NA | TRBJ2-7 | TRBV12-3/TRBV12-4 | many | TGTGCCAGCAGTTCCTTCTACGAGCAGTACTTC | CASSSFYEQYF
TRBD2 | TRBJ2-1 | TRBV2 | once | TGTGCCAGCAGGGCTCGGACTAGCGGGAGGGGGGAGCAGTTCTTC | CASRARTSGRGEQFF
TRBD2 | TRBJ2-7 | TRBV2 | NA | TGTGCCAGCAGTCTAGCGGGAGGCTCCTACGAGCAGTACTTC | CASSLAGGSYEQYF
NA | TRBJ2-7 | TRBV4-1 | NA | TGCGCCAGCAGCCCGCCGGACAAGTCCTACGAGCAGTACTTC | CASSPPDKSYEQYF
TRBD1 | TRBJ2-2 | TRBV19 | NA | TGTGCCAGTAAAACCGGACAGGCTTCGAACACCGGGGAGCTGTTTTTT | CASKTGQASNTGELFF
NA | TRBJ2-2 | TRBV25-1 | NA | TGTGCCAGCAGTGTTCAGGGTGCCGGGGAGCTGTTTTTT | CASSVQGAGELFF
TRBD1 | TRBJ1-5 | TRBV2 | NA | TGTGCCAGCAGAGGGGGCTATCTTTTTAGCAATCAGCCCCAGCATTTT | CASRGGYLFSNQPQHF
NA | TRBJ1-5 | TRBV19 | NA | TGTGCCAGTAGTAAGGAGGGGTGGAGTAGCAATCAGCCCCAGCATTTT | CASSKEGWSSNQPQHF
NA | TRBJ1-2 | TRBV2 | NA | TGTGCCAGCAGTGGGCAGGGGTCGGGCGGCTACACCTTC | CASSGQGSGGYTF
NA | TRBJ1-2 | TRBV5-4 | NA | TGTGCCAGCAGCCCAGACAGTAACTATGGCTACACCTTC | CASSPDSNYGYTF
NA | TRBJ1-4 | TRBV7-9 | NA | TGTGCCAGCAGTGTGGGGAGCACTAATGAAAAACTGTTTTTT | CASSVGSTNEKLFF
NA | TRBJ1-2 | TRBV21-1 | NA | TGTGCCAGCAGCAAACACCCCGGGACAGGGGACGGCTACACCTTC | CASSKHPGTGDGYTF
TRBD2 | TRBJ2-3 | TRBV11-2 | NA | TGTGCCAGCAGCTTTGGCGGGAGGGTCTCAGATACGCAGTATTTT | CASSFGGRVSDTQYF
TRBD2 | TRBJ2-7 | TRBV5-4 | NA | TGTGCCAGCAGCAATAGCGGGAGGTCTTACGAGCAGTACTTC | CASSNSGRSYEQYF
NA | TRBJ1-4 | TRBV2 | many | TGTGCCAGCAGCGGCGACACTTCAACTAATGAAAAACTGTTTTTT | CASSGDTSTNEKLFF
NA | TRBJ1-3 | TRBV28 | NA | TGTGCCAGCAGTTCGGGACTGCCGAGGGACACCATATATTTT | CASSSGLPRDTIYF
TRBD2 | TRBJ2-1 | TRBV4-2 | NA | TGTGCCAGCAGCCAAGATGGACTAGCGGTCAATGAGCAGTTCTTC | CASSQDGLAVNEQFF
NA | TRBJ1-5 | TRBV25-1 | NA | TGTGCCAGCAGTCAGGGGAGCAATCAGCCCCAGCATTTT | CASSQGSNQPQHF
TRBD1 | TRBJ1-2 | TRBV6-5 | NA | TGTGCCAGCAGTTACCGAGGACAGGGGAACTATGGCTACACCTTC | CASSYRGQGNYGYTF
NA | TRBJ2-3 | TRBV10-1 | once | TGCGCCAGCTCGCCGGGACACAGCACAGATACGCAGTATTTT | CASSPGHSTDTQYF
NA | TRBJ2-7 | TRBV13 | few | TGTGCCAGCAGCTGGGAGGGGGACCGAGGCTACGAGCAGTACTTC | CASSWEGDRGYEQYF
TRBD2 | TRBJ2-5 | TRBV11-2 | NA | TGTGCCAGCAGCGCCAGCGGGAGGGCCGAGACCCAGTACTTC | CASSASGRAETQYF
TRBD1 | TRBJ2-7 | TRBV6-5 | NA | TGTGCCAGCAACTCCAACAGGGGTATCTACGAGCAGTACTTC | CASNSNRGIYEQYF
TRBD1 | TRBJ2-5 | TRBV28 | once | TGTGCCAGCAGTTTAACAGGGGTCGGGGAGACCCAGTACTTC | CASSLTGVGETQYF
TRBD2 | TRBJ2-1 | TRBV28 | NA | TGTGCCAGCAGTTTACTTAGCGGGGGGTACAATGAGCAGTTCTTC | CASSLLSGGYNEQFF
NA | TRBJ1-1 | TRBV27 | NA | TGTGCCAGCAGTTTATCGCAGCGGAACACTGAAGCTTTCTTT | CASSLSQRNTEAFF
NA | TRBJ2-1 | TRBV7-2 | NA | TGTGCCAGCAGCCTCCGGACTGATAGCTCCTACAATGAGCAGTTCTTC | CASSLRTDSSYNEQFF
NA | TRBJ2-5 | TRBV27 | NA | TGTGCCAGCAGTCCCGGGGACTCCCTCCAAGAGACCCAGTACTTC | CASSPGDSLQETQYF
NA | TRBJ2-7 | TRBV9 | NA | TGTGCCAGCAGCGTAGGTCAGGGCACCTACGAGCAGTACTTC | CASSVGQGTYEQYF
NA | TRBJ2-7 | TRBV5-1 | NA | TGCGCCAGCAGCTTAAACAGCCAGTACTACGAGCAGTACTTC | CASSLNSQYYEQYF
TRBD2 | TRBJ2-2 | TRBV20-1 | NA | TGCAGTGCTAGTACACTAGCGGGAGGCACCGGGGAGCTGTTTTTT | CSASTLAGGTGELFF
NA | TRBJ1-6 | TRBV6-5 | NA | TGTGCCAGCAGTTACTCGGCCGGCCGGGGAAGTTCACCCCTCCACTTT | CASSYSAGRGSSPLHF
TRBD2 | TRBJ2-3 | TRBV6-5 | NA | TGTGCCAGCAGTTACTCTAGCGGGAGCATGATTCATACGCAGTATTTT | CASSYSSGSMIHTQYF
NA | TRBJ1-6 | TRBV6-5 | NA | TGTGCCAGCAGTAACCGGATCCGGGGTTCACCCCTCCACTTT | CASSNRIRGSPLHF
NA | TRBJ2-1 | TRBV6-1 | NA | TGTGCCAGCAGTGACAGCGGGTATGAGCAGTTCTTC | CASSDSGYEQFF
TRBD2 | TRBJ2-3 | TRBV5-1 | NA | TGCGCCAGCAGCACGGGACTAGCAGTAAGCACAGATACGCAGTATTTT | CASSTGLAVSTDTQYF
NA | TRBJ2-7 | TRBV28 | NA | TGTGCCAGCCTTTCCGGGACAACCTACGAGCAGTACTTC | CASLSGTTYEQYF
TRBD1 | TRBJ1-1 | TRBV12-5 | NA | TGTGCTAGTGGAACAGGGGAGATGAACACTGAAGCTTTCTTT | CASGTGEMNTEAFF
TRBD2 | TRBJ2-1 | TRBV15 | NA | TGTGCCACCAGCGGACTAGCGGAGGCCTACAATGAGCAGTTCTTC | CATSGLAEAYNEQFF
TRBD2 | TRBJ2-5 | TRBV18 | NA | TGTGCCAGCTCACCGCAACAATTAGCGGGAGTGAAGCAAGAGACCCAGTACTTC | CASSPQQLAGVKQETQYF
NA | TRBJ1-1 | TRBV9 | NA | TGTGCCAGCAGCGTAAACGGGATTCGGGACACTGAAGCTTTCTTT | CASSVNGIRDTEAFF
TRBD2 | TRBJ2-1 | TRBV4-2 | few | TGTGCCAGCAGCCAGGCCTTAGCGGGAGGGTACAATGAGCAGTTCTTC | CASSQALAGGYNEQFF
TRBD2 | TRBJ2-7 | TRBV5-6 | once | TGTGCCAGCAGCTCTTTACTAGCGGGAGGCCCAAGGGGATACGAGCAGTACTTC | CASSSLLAGGPRGYEQYF
TRBD2 | TRBJ2-3 | TRBV19 | NA | TGTGCCAGTAGTATGAAACTAGCGGGAGTAGGTACAGATACGCAGTATTTT | CASSMKLAGVGTDTQYF
TRBD1 | TRBJ2-2 | TRBV5-8 | NA | TGTGCCAGCAGCTTGGCCGACAGGGACACCGGGGAGCTGTTTTTT | CASSLADRDTGELFF
NA | TRBJ1-5 | TRBV28 | NA | TGTGCCAGCAGGGGAAGGGGCGCAGGTTCTCAGCCCCAGCATTTT | CASRGRGAGSQPQHF